Below are 24 T cell receptor beta chains sequenced from a single sample in a study of cytomegalovirus exposure and HLA in healthy donors. Sequencing used immunoSEQ multiplex PCR; TCRdb keeps in-frame clones, though not all of them. Of under 250,000 clones listed, over 75% are singletons. Sequencing used PBMCs. These receptors were taken from a man younger than 35 in good health and CMV-seropositive.

The genes are TRBV5-4 and TRBJ1-1, with D perhaps TRBD1 (6 bases). Germline CDR1 and CDR2: SGHNT and YYREEE (reference sequence). The CDR3 length is 16 residues. The ends were cut back, 1 base at V and 4 bases at J, with 17 bases in the middle. In nucleotides, the CDR3 is TGTGCCAGCAGCTTGATATCCACAGGGATGCCCACTGAAGCTTTCTTT. It specifies CASSLISTGMPTEAFF.

V usage is TRBV2 and J usage is TRBJ2-1, with D tentatively TRBD2 (5 bases). Trimming pared 10 bases from V and 5 bases from J, leaving 15 bases between. The CDR3 runs 13 residues. Germline V gives CDR1 SNHLY, CDR2 FYNNEI. The CDR3 DNA follows: TGTGCCACCCGGACTGACGGGAACAATGAGCAGTTCTTC. It codes for CATRTDGNNEQFF.

CDR3 nucleotides: TGTGCCAGCTCCTCGATGAGTTCCAAAAACATTCAGTACTTC. It is translated as CASSSMSSKNIQYF. V gene TRBV6-1 combines with J gene TRBJ2-4; D uncertain. The CDR3 runs 14 residues. The germline gives CDR1 MNHNS, CDR2 SASEGT. V was clipped by 8 bases and J by 2 bases, with 13 bases between them.

This clone was seen just once. Within the sample, other DNA sequences also encode this same CDR3. The J gene is TRBJ2-1, the V gene TRBV6-5; D is unclear. The CDR3 contains 13 residues. V gave up 5 bases and J gave up 2 bases, with 7 bases separating them. Germline values: CDR1 MNHEY, CDR2 SVGAGI. The CDR3 DNA is TGTGCCAGCAGTCTGAATACCTACAATGAGCAGTTCTTC. Its protein product is CASSLNTYNEQFF.

This sequence joins TRBV2 and TRBJ1-1; 9 bases line up with TRBD1. With 3 bases clipped from V and 1 base from J, the junction kept 6 bases outside the gene matches. Germline CDR1 reads SNHLY; CDR2 reads FYNNEI. The CDR3 runs 16 residues. CDR3 in DNA: TGTGCCAGCAGTGACAAGGACAGGGGCCCGAACACTGAAGCTTTCTTT. This gives the protein CASSDKDRGPNTEAFF.

CDR3 coding DNA: TGTGCCAGCAGCCAAACCACGCGGAGCGGGGTGAACTACGAGCAGTACTTC. It specifies CASSQTTRSGVNYEQYF. This chain uses TRBV4-2 with TRBJ2-7; 7 bases are shared with TRBD2. The V gene end was trimmed by 2 bases and the J gene end by 3 bases; junction bases not matched to a gene: 13. The CDR3 is 17 amino acids. The germline CDR1 and CDR2 sequences are LGHNA and YNFKEQ.

This chain uses TRBV18 with TRBJ2-3; D is unclear. Trimming stripped 0 bases from V and 4 bases from J, with 14 bases between. Germline lookup yields CDR1 KGHSH and CDR2 LQKENI. The CDR3 spans 16 residues. CDR3 amino acids: CASSPPMGSVADTQYF. The DNA of the CDR3 is TGTGCCAGCTCACCACCGATGGGCAGTGTAGCAGATACGCAGTATTTT.

The V gene is TRBV7-6, the J gene TRBJ2-5, with TRBD1 as a possible D gene (5 bases). There are 12 residues in the CDR3. V was clipped by 4 bases and J by 6 bases, with 9 bases between them. Per germline, CDR1 SGHVS and CDR2 FNYEAQ. Here the CDR3 reads CASSSGKKTQYF. The CDR3 coding sequence is TGTGCCAGCAGCTCAGGGAAAAAGACCCAGTACTTC.

The rearrangement links TRBV2 to TRBJ1-1; the match to TRBD1 covers 7 bases. The CDR3 runs to 15 residues. CDR1 and CDR2 (germline): SNHLY, FYNNEI. J was trimmed by 0 bases and V by 4 bases; bases with no gene match: 5. The CDR3: CASSGDGQVNTEAFF. CDR3 DNA: TGTGCCAGCAGTGGGGACGGACAGGTGAACACTGAAGCTTTCTTT.

The chain uses TRBV4-2 and TRBJ2-5; D unresolved. The CDR3 spans 13 residues. Per germline, CDR1 LGHNA and CDR2 YNFKEQ. V lost 2 bases, J lost 1 base, and 5 bases lay in between. For the CDR3, the DNA is TGTGCCAGCAGCCAACTCCTCCAAGAGACCCAGTACTTC. It translates to CASSQLLQETQYF.

The V gene is TRBV6-4, the J gene TRBJ2-3; D may be TRBD1 or TRBD2 (5 bases each). The CDR3 sequence is 15 residues long. V was cut by 4 bases and J by 1 base, with 12 bases left in between. Germline loops: CDR1 MRHNA, CDR2 SNTAGT. In nucleotides, the CDR3 is TGTGCCAGCAGTGCCGCCCTGGGGGGCACAGATACGCAGTATTTT. The encoded protein is CASSAALGGTDTQYF.

A few counts support this clone. V and J are TRBV6-5 and TRBJ2-7; 9 positions match TRBD1. The ends lost 4 bases at V and 5 bases at J; junction bases unmatched: 12. CDR3 length: 16 amino acids. Germline CDR1 is MNHEY and CDR2 is SVGAGI. CDR3 DNA sequence: TGTGCCAGCAGTTGGGGGACAGGGTTGCAGTATGACGAGCAGTACTTC. As protein: CASSWGTGLQYDEQYF.

The V and J genes are TRBV4-2 and TRBJ2-7; 7 positions agree with TRBD2. CDR1 is LGHNA, CDR2 YNFKEQ, per germline. With V trimmed by 0 bases and J by 2 bases, 16 bases remained unmatched. This CDR3 spans 19 amino acids. The CDR3 reads CASSQEPSGVIPAAYEQYF. The CDR3 region has the DNA TGTGCCAGCAGCCAAGAGCCTAGCGGAGTAATACCCGCGGCCTACGAGCAGTACTTC.

The J gene is TRBJ2-5, the V gene TRBV5-6; a weak D match, TRBD1 (6 bases). The V end was cut by 0 bases, the J end by 5 bases, with 11 bases between. CDR3 length: 14 residues. Germline-derived CDR1 and CDR2 are SGHDT and YYEEEE. In DNA form, the CDR3 reads TGTGCCAGCAGCTTGGCGTTCAGGGGTGAGACCCAGTACTTC. This sequence encodes CASSLAFRGETQYF.

This clone was observed a few times. This sequence joins TRBV19 and TRBJ2-7; TRBD2 matches at 9 bases. The CDR3 is made up of 17 amino acids. The junction had 11 bases not matched to a gene; V was cut back by 5 bases and J by 0 bases. The germline gives CDR1 LNHDA, CDR2 SQIVND (reference sequence). The CDR3 sequence: CASSPRSVTSGSYEQYF. The CDR3 region has the DNA TGTGCCAGTAGTCCCCGGTCCGTGACTAGCGGCTCCTACGAGCAGTACTTC.

This chain connects TRBV5-1 to TRBJ1-5; D is undetermined. Trimming took off 4 bases at V and 6 bases at J, with 11 bases between the two ends. There are 13 residues in the CDR3. From germline, CDR1 is SGHRS and CDR2 YFSETQ. CDR3 DNA: TGCGCCAGCAGCCTGTCCCCGTTTCAGCCCCAGCATTTT. Protein product: CASSLSPFQPQHF.

This clone was recorded a few times. The rearrangement links TRBV20-1 to TRBJ1-1; the D gene is possibly TRBD1 (5 bases). Germline lookup yields CDR1 DFQATT and CDR2 SNEGSKA (reference sequence). V shed 4 bases and J shed 7 bases, with 10 bases lying between them. This CDR3 has 11 residues. The CDR3 sequence: CSATRTGEAFF. CDR3 in DNA: TGCAGTGCTACGAGAACAGGTGAAGCTTTCTTT.

The chain carries TRBV10-3 and TRBJ2-7; D is tentatively TRBD1 or TRBD2 (5 bases each). Trimming cost V 8 bases and J 3 bases, with 14 bases left between them. The CDR3 totals 13 residues. CDR1 and CDR2 (germline): ENHRY, SYGVKD. The CDR3 DNA follows: TGTGCCATCGGGGACCGGGACGACTACGAGCAGTACTTC. As protein: CAIGDRDDYEQYF.

The chain has TRBV4-1 and TRBJ2-7; D not certain. Per germline, CDR1 MGHRA and CDR2 YSYEKL. The CDR3 length is 13 residues. The ends were cut back, 4 bases at V and 1 base at J, with 8 bases in the middle. The CDR3 is CASSLSGSYEQYF. CDR3 nucleotides: TGCGCCAGCAGCCTCTCCGGATCCTACGAGCAGTACTTC.

The J gene is TRBJ2-5, the V gene TRBV18; TRBD2 matches 11 bases. There are 18 residues in the CDR3. The germline CDR1 and CDR2 sequences are KGHSH and LQKENI. V shed 2 bases, J shed 4 bases, and the junction held 12 bases outside the gene matches. The CDR3 coding sequence is TGTGCCAGCTCACCAAATCGACTAGCGGGGAGTTGGGGAGAGACCCAGTACTTC. Its translation is CASSPNRLAGSWGETQYF.

This chain joins TRBV2 and TRBJ2-2; D is unclear. CDR3 length: 15 amino acids. V was trimmed by 0 bases and J by 4 bases, leaving 9 bases between them. From germline, CDR1 is SNHLY and CDR2 FYNNEI. The CDR3 region has the DNA TGTGCCAGCAGTGAAGCGCTTCCGATCACCGGGGAGCTGTTTTTT. Protein sequence: CASSEALPITGELFF.

The V and J genes are TRBV27 and TRBJ2-1; tentative D call: TRBD2 (5 bases). Trimming removed 2 bases at V and 8 bases at J, with 16 bases between. Germline V gene sequence: CDR1 MNHEY, CDR2 SMNVEV (reference sequence). The CDR3 is 15 residues long. The CDR3 spells CASSLDPTSGHEQFF. Written as DNA, the CDR3 is TGTGCCAGCAGTTTAGACCCGACCAGCGGTCATGAGCAGTTCTTC.

The chain has TRBV7-3 and TRBJ1-2, with D perhaps matching TRBD1 (5 bases). V lost 1 base to trimming and J lost 2 bases, with 8 bases between them. The length of the CDR3 is 14 residues. CDR1 SGHTA and CDR2 FQGTGA come from the germline V gene. The CDR3 sequence: CASSLSGGNYGYTF. The CDR3 region has the DNA TGTGCCAGCAGCTTAAGTGGGGGGAACTATGGCTACACCTTC.

The chain carries TRBV2 and TRBJ1-1, with a tentative D call TRBD1 (5 bases). V was clipped by 5 bases and J by 5 bases, with 9 bases between them. From germline, CDR1 is SNHLY and CDR2 FYNNEI. The CDR3 contains 12 residues. As DNA, the CDR3 is TGTGCCAGCAGTAGGCAGGGTACTGAAGCTTTCTTT. Its protein is CASSRQGTEAFF. Full variable domain (remainder filled in from reference TRBV2 and TRBJ1-1): EPEVTQTPSHQVTQMGQEVILRCVPISNHLYFYWYRQILGQKVEFLVSFYNNEISEKSEIFDDQFSVERPDGSNFTLKIRSTKLEDSAMYFCASSRQGTEAFFGQGTRLTVV.